The 17 T cell receptor beta chains listed next were all sequenced from one sample in a study of T cell repertoires in cytomegalovirus infection. TCRdb analysed the reads with MiXCR anew, one entry per CDR3 protein. The sample contains some 150,000 distinct CDR3 sequences, about 6.5% of which appear only once. Input material: PBMCs. The receptors come from a human donor in good health (CMV status not recorded). Some clones in this sample may be carry-over from other donors' samples.

This clonotype was seen at least ten times. The chain carries TRBV6-1 and TRBJ2-7; D possibly matches TRBD1 or TRBD2 (7 bases each). The germline gives CDR1 MNHNS, CDR2 SASEGT. This CDR3 is built from 13 residues. With 11 bases removed from V and 7 bases from J, the gap between germline ends came to 21 bases. The CDR3 sequence is CAGRVEGAREQYF. The DNA of the CDR3 is TGTGCCGGGAGGGTGGAGGGGGCGCGGGAGCAGTACTTC.

This clonotype was counted only a few times. The chain has TRBV29-1 and TRBJ1-2; a weak D match, TRBD1 (5 bases). The length of the CDR3 is 13 residues. CDR1 and CDR2 (germline): SQVTM, ANQGSEA. The V end was cut by 6 bases, the J end by 1 base, with 12 bases between. The CDR3 sequence: CSVLTGGNYGYTF. CDR3 sequence (DNA): TGCAGCGTCCTGACCGGGGGTAACTATGGCTACACCTTC.

There are many counts of this clonotype. The chain recombines TRBV6-2 or TRBV6-3 with TRBJ1-5; D may be TRBD1 (5 bases). Germline V lookup: CDR1 MNHEY, CDR2 SVGEGT. Trimming removed 2 bases at V and 4 bases at J, with 9 bases between. This CDR3 is built from 14 residues. The CDR3: CASSYDSLNQPQHF. CDR3 in DNA: TGTGCCAGCAGTTACGACAGTCTAAATCAGCCCCAGCATTTT.

This clonotype was seen at least ten times. V and J are TRBV7-2 and TRBJ1-2; the match to TRBD1 covers 8 bases. The germline V gene encodes CDR1 SGHTA and CDR2 FQGNSA. The CDR3 consists of 14 residues. V lost 1 base, J lost 8 bases, and 6 bases stayed unmatched. The CDR3 DNA is TGTGCCAGCAGCTTAGACAGGGGGACCGAGGGCTACACCTTC. As protein: CASSLDRGTEGYTF.

This clonotype showed up many times. J is TRBJ2-7 and V is TRBV4-1; no clear D gene. The germline V and J ends were trimmed by 0 bases and 3 bases, with 9 bases remaining between them. CDR3 size: 14 residues. The germline V gene encodes CDR1 MGHRA and CDR2 YSYEKL. DNA for the CDR3: TGCGCCAGCAGCCAAGAAGGGCCCGACTACGAGCAGTACTTC. Protein sequence: CASSQEGPDYEQYF.

At least ten counts were recorded for this clonotype. CDR3 DNA sequence: TGTGCCAGCAGCCCCGGGACGGCGAACACCGGGGAGCTGTTTTTT. Amino acid sequence: CASSPGTANTGELFF. The V and J genes are TRBV7-9 and TRBJ2-2; the D call may be TRBD1 or TRBD2 (5 bases each). In germline, CDR1 is SEHNR, CDR2 FQNEAQ (reference sequence). There are 15 residues in the CDR3. The V end lost 5 bases, the J end lost 0 bases, and 10 bases lay between the germline ends.

The sample holds many counts of this clonotype. The genes are TRBV7-3 and TRBJ2-2; TRBD1 is a possible D gene (6 bases). CDR3 length equals 16 residues. Germline CDR1 is SGHTA and CDR2 is FQGTGA. V lost 5 bases to trimming and J lost 6 bases, with 19 bases between them. Here the CDR3 reads CASSPDTGIGAGELFF. Here the CDR3 DNA reads TGTGCCAGCAGCCCCGACACAGGGATCGGCGCCGGGGAGCTGTTTTTT.

V gene TRBV20-1 combines with J gene TRBJ2-4; TRBD2 is a possible D gene (5 bases). CDR1 and CDR2 from the germline V gene are DFQATT and SNEGSKA (reference sequence). This CDR3 is 14 amino acids long. The V gene lost 2 bases and the J gene lost 1 base, with 9 bases spanning the gap. In DNA form, the CDR3 reads TGCAGTGCTAGATTCTCGGGGGCCAAAAACATTCAGTACTTC. Its protein product is CSARFSGAKNIQYF.

This clonotype was seen at least ten times. V is TRBV6-2 or TRBV6-3 and J is TRBJ1-1; D is undetermined. With 4 bases removed from V and 5 bases from J, the gap between germline ends came to 11 bases. Germline loops: CDR1 MNHEY, CDR2 SVGEGT. This CDR3 is 13 amino acids long. CDR3 DNA sequence: TGTGCCAGCAGTTTTACTAGGGAGACTGAAGCTTTCTTT. Amino acids: CASSFTRETEAFF.

V usage is TRBV11-2 and J usage is TRBJ1-4; D uncertain. The germline V and J ends were trimmed by 5 bases and 0 bases, with 10 bases remaining between them. This CDR3 is 15 amino acids long. Germline values: CDR1 SGHAT, CDR2 FQNNGV. In DNA form, the CDR3 reads TGTGCCAGCAGCCTGGACGGTGCAACTAATGAAAAACTGTTTTTT. Protein: CASSLDGATNEKLFF.

The table lists this clonotype with many counts. This rearrangement joins TRBV7-9 to TRBJ2-2; TRBD1 matches 7 bases. The CDR3 length is 16 residues. Germline loops: CDR1 SEHNR, CDR2 FQNEAQ (reference sequence). V lost 3 bases, J lost 1 base, and 5 bases stayed unmatched. CDR3 region: CASSLDRSLNTGELFF. The DNA of the CDR3 is TGTGCCAGCAGCTTGGACAGGTCCCTGAACACCGGGGAGCTGTTTTTT.

This clonotype was seen at least ten times. J is TRBJ2-5 and V is TRBV7-9, with TRBD2 identical over 7 bases. V was clipped by 6 bases and J by 3 bases; unmatched bases: 7. The germline V gene encodes CDR1 SEHNR and CDR2 FQNEAQ (reference sequence). The CDR3 has 14 amino acids. The CDR3 region is CASRPSGLEETQYF. DNA for the CDR3: TGTGCCAGCAGGCCGTCCGGACTAGAAGAGACCCAGTACTTC. Based on the CDR3 plus reference TRBV7-9 and TRBJ2-5, the full variable domain is DTGVSQNPRHKITKRGQNVTFRCDPISEHNRLYWYRQTLGQGPEFLTYFQNEAQLEKSRLLSDRFSAERPKGSFSTLEIQRTEQGDSAMYLCASRPSGLEETQYFGPGTRLLVL.

This clonotype was detected only a few times. The rearrangement uses TRBV7-2 and TRBJ1-1; D gene ambiguous. V lost 1 base and J 4 bases, leaving 10 bases between the germline ends. Germline assignment: CDR1 SGHTA and CDR2 FQGNSA. The CDR3 totals 14 residues. The CDR3 region has the DNA TGTGCCAGCAGCTTAGGGGCTGAGCCCACTGAAGCTTTCTTT. Translation gives CASSLGAEPTEAFF.

The rearrangement links TRBV20-1 to TRBJ1-1, with D perhaps TRBD1 (5 bases). The CDR3 runs to 13 residues. Trimming removed 7 bases from V and 0 bases from J, with 12 bases in between. CDR1 is DFQATT, CDR2 SNEGSKA, per germline (reference sequence). The CDR3 sequence is CSGKRGMNTEAFF. The CDR3 region has the DNA TGCAGTGGCAAAAGGGGTATGAACACTGAAGCTTTCTTT.

This clonotype was observed many times. The rearrangement joins TRBV7-2 to TRBJ2-7; the D is unclear. Trimming pared 1 base from V and 5 bases from J, leaving 15 bases between. The CDR3 extends over 15 amino acids. Germline V gene lookup returns CDR1 SGHTA and CDR2 FQGNSA. The CDR3 reads CASSLDVRPTNEQYF. CDR3 nucleotide sequence: TGTGCCAGCAGCTTAGACGTTCGACCAACGAACGAGCAGTACTTC.

This clonotype was observed at least ten times. The chain joins TRBV6-6 to TRBJ1-5; D gene unclear. The ends were cut back, 0 bases at V and 3 bases at J, with 12 bases in the middle. The V gene's germline CDR1 is MNHNY and CDR2 SVGAGI (reference sequence). CDR3 size: 16 residues. The CDR3 region is CASSYSNQPPNQPQHF. The CDR3 nucleotides read TGTGCCAGCAGTTACTCGAATCAGCCCCCCAATCAGCCCCAGCATTTT.

This clonotype was counted many times. V is TRBV5-1 and J is TRBJ1-2; D not certain. Per germline, CDR1 SGHRS and CDR2 YFSETQ. V was pared by 0 bases and J by 3 bases, with 6 bases between. The CDR3 length is 13 residues. CDR3 sequence reads: CASSLEPDYGYTF. CDR3 nucleotide sequence: TGCGCCAGCAGCTTGGAACCGGACTATGGCTACACCTTC. Full variable domain (missing parts from reference TRBV5-1 and TRBJ1-2): KAGVTQTPRYLIKTRGQQVTLSCSPISGHRSVSWYQQTPGQGLQFLFEYFSETQRNKGNFPGRFSGRQFSNSRSEMNVSTLELGDSALYLCASSLEPDYGYTFGSGTRLTVV.